This T cell receptor beta chain came from a study of siplizumab effects on memory and regulatory T cells. General study points: Naive T cells appeared more varied than memory cells and looked like key alloresponse contributors. The suppressive capacity of proliferating Tregs from siplizumab cultures remained unconfirmed.

The protocol was immunoSEQ multiplex PCR, while the TCRdb copy is restricted to in-frame clones and leaves out a portion. The data contain 70,000 to 100,000 clones, over 85% of them singletons. V lost 1 base, J lost 5 bases, and 6 bases stayed unmatched. The CDR3 contains 15 residues. Germline CDR1 SGHVS, CDR2 FNYEAQ. On this clone: Its target is unknown.

This chain links TRBV7-6 with TRBJ1-1; 8 bases line up with TRBD1. This receptor was identified in a human donor in good health. The sequencing input was CD8+ T cells sorted from blood. The CDR3 region is CASSLEAGGLTEAFF. The CDR3 DNA reads as TGTGCCAGCAGCTTAGAGGCAGGGGGCCTAACTGAAGCTTTCTTT. Based on the CDR3 plus reference TRBV7-6 and TRBJ1-1, the full variable domain is GAGVSQSPRYKVTKRGQDVALRCDPISGHVSLYWYRQALGQGPEFLTYFNYEAQQDKSGLPNDRFSAERPEGSISTLTIQRTEQRDSAMYRCASSLEAGGLTEAFFGQGTRLTVV.